These 13 T cell receptor beta chains came from one sample sequenced in a study of patients and donors after allogeneic stem cell transplantation. TCRdb reprocessed the RT-PCR reads with MiXCR, giving one entry per CDR3 protein. The data hold about 400,000 distinct CDR3 sequences, with approximately 16% observed a single time. Input material: blood, either unsorted or a sorted T cell fraction (not recorded which). Receptors originate from a human donor who was either an allogeneic HSCT recipient or a stem cell or donor lymphocyte infusion donor (not recorded which). It is not recorded whose cells these are; they may come from a transplant donor.

This sequence joins TRBV21-1 and TRBJ2-1; the D call TRBD1 from the table was never checked on the DNA. TRBV21-1 is flagged as a pseudogene. This CDR3 spans 11 amino acids. The CDR3 bases are TGTGCCAGCAGCAACCGGGGTTCTAGGTTCTTC. Amino acid sequence: CASSNRGSRFF.

This clonotype occurred many times. V gene TRBV5-1 combines with J gene TRBJ2-7, with TRBD2 matching 8 bases. The germline V gene encodes CDR1 SGHRS and CDR2 YFSETQ. The length of the CDR3 is 13 residues. J was trimmed by 6 bases and V by 5 bases; bases with no gene match: 7. CDR3 loop: CASSGAGASEQYF. The DNA of the CDR3 is TGCGCCAGCAGTGGAGCGGGAGCCTCCGAGCAGTACTTC. Full variable domain (rest looked up from reference TRBV5-1 and TRBJ2-7): KAGVTQTPRYLIKTRGQQVTLSCSPISGHRSVSWYQQTPGQGLQFLFEYFSETQRNKGNFPGRFSGRQFSNSRSEMNVSTLELGDSALYLCASSGAGASEQYFGPGTRLTVT.

This clonotype was counted ten times or more. This sequence joins TRBV29-1 and TRBJ2-7, with TRBD2 matching 11 bases. Germline V gives CDR1 SQVTM, CDR2 ANQGSEA. The V and J ends lost 7 bases and 6 bases, in that order; junction bases with no gene match: 8. CDR3 size: 13 residues. The CDR3 nucleotides are TGCAGCGGATTACTAGCGGGAGCCCCCGAGCAGTACTTC. Translation gives CSGLLAGAPEQYF.

V usage is TRBV4-1 and J usage is TRBJ2-5; possible D gene TRBD1, 5 bases. This CDR3 spans 14 amino acids. V was pared by 1 base and J by 4 bases, with 10 bases between. CDR1 and CDR2 (germline): MGHRA, YSYEKL. This chain's CDR3 is CASSQGQGRETQYF. The CDR3 coding sequence is TGCGCCAGCAGCCAAGGGCAGGGAAGAGAGACCCAGTACTTC.

V gene TRBV28 combines with J gene TRBJ1-1; no reliable D call. CDR3 length: 16 amino acids. The V end was cut by 4 bases, the J end by 1 base, with 16 bases between. Germline V gene data show CDR1 as MDHEN and CDR2 as SYDVKM. The CDR3 bases are TGTGCCAGCAGTTCCCTTTCGGACGTAGGGAACACTGAAGCTTTCTTT. Translated: CASSSLSDVGNTEAFF.

This clonotype showed up just a few times. This chain uses TRBV14 with TRBJ1-1, with 9 bases aligning to TRBD1. Germline V gene sequence: CDR1 SGHDN, CDR2 FVKESK. The CDR3 extends over 18 amino acids. After removal of 4 bases from V and 0 bases from J, the junction contained 12 bases not matched to a gene. The CDR3 bases are TGTGCCAGCAGCCCTCACCTCGACCGGACAGGGGTGAACACTGAAGCTTTCTTT. Amino acids: CASSPHLDRTGVNTEAFF.

The chain recombines TRBV5-1 with TRBJ1-3; 7 bases fit TRBD1. The CDR3 contains 16 residues. Germline CDR1 and CDR2: SGHRS and YFSETQ. With V trimmed by 3 bases and J by 0 bases, 6 bases remained unmatched. The CDR3 sequence: CASSSGQRYSGNTIYF. The CDR3 region has the DNA TGCGCCAGCAGCTCGGGACAGCGCTACTCTGGAAACACCATATATTTT.

The chain links TRBV19 to TRBJ1-5, with TRBD1 matching 10 bases. V lost 7 bases, J lost 1 base, and 7 bases stayed unmatched. Germline values: CDR1 LNHDA, CDR2 SQIVND (reference sequence). This CDR3 has 16 residues. DNA of the CDR3: TGTGCCAGTACCGGGGACAGGGGAAGGAGCAATCAGCCCCAGCATTTT. It specifies CASTGDRGRSNQPQHF.

The chain recombines TRBV7-8 with TRBJ2-1; 7 bases map to TRBD2. J was trimmed by 0 bases and V by 7 bases; bases with no gene match: 6. Germline V gene sequence: CDR1 SGHVS, CDR2 FQNEAQ. The CDR3 is made up of 15 amino acids. The CDR3 sequence is CASTPGEGSYNEQFF. The DNA for the CDR3 is TGTGCCAGCACCCCGGGGGAGGGCTCCTACAATGAGCAGTTCTTC. Filled out from reference TRBV7-8 and TRBJ2-1, the complete variable domain reads GAGVSQSPRYKVAKRGQDVALRCDPISGHVSLFWYQQALGQGPEFLTYFQNEAQLDKSGLPSDRFFAERPEGSVSTLKIQRTQQEDSAVYLCASTPGEGSYNEQFFGPGTRLTVL.

V and J are TRBV2 and TRBJ2-1; 8 positions match TRBD1. The V segment lost 10 bases and the J segment 6 bases; nucleotides outside the gene matches: 17. Germline V CDR1 and CDR2: SNHLY, FYNNEI. The CDR3 has 16 amino acids. The CDR3 spells CATPEGDRGALNEQFF. The CDR3 region has the DNA TGTGCCACCCCCGAAGGCGACAGGGGAGCCCTCAATGAGCAGTTCTTC.

This clonotype was seen more than once but under ten times. This chain joins TRBV9 and TRBJ2-7; unclear D gene. Germline V gene data show CDR1 as SGDLS and CDR2 as YYNGEE. V was pared by 2 bases and J by 3 bases, with 15 bases between. This CDR3 is 15 amino acids long. Written as DNA, the CDR3 is TGTGCCAGCAGCGTCTCCACCGCCGATGTCTACGAGCAGTACTTC. This translates into CASSVSTADVYEQYF.

This chain links TRBV10-3 with TRBJ2-3; 10 bases are a match to TRBD2. The CDR3 contains 18 residues. The J segment lost 7 bases and the V segment lost 3 bases, leaving 16 bases of the junction unmatched. The germline gives CDR1 ENHRY, CDR2 SYGVKD. The CDR3 bases are TGTGCCATCAGTGACTCCGGCACTAGCGGGACTACCCCATATACGCAGTATTTT. Its translation is CAISDSGTSGTTPYTQYF.

CDR3 region: CASSKASEVNGELFF. Here the CDR3 DNA reads TGTGCCAGCAGCAAAGCAAGCGAGGTTAACGGGGAGCTGTTTTTT. V is TRBV21-1 and J is TRBJ2-2. TRBV21-1 is annotated as a pseudogene. The CDR3 is 15 amino acids.